These 27 T cell receptor beta chains were all obtained from the same sample, sequenced in a study of blood T cells in healthy people across ages. Alongside a J-beta primer mix, a sample-barcoded 5' primer served in a second PCR lasting about 7 to 11 cycles. TCRdb ran MiXCR on the 5' RACE reads and lists one entry per CDR3 protein. This repertoire shows 800,000 or so distinct CDR3 sequences, roughly 25% found once; its top ten account for more than 3%. The same data also contributed to another study, on T cells of mothers and their children.

Sequencing was done on a sample of blood. The receptors stem from a boy aged 5-17 years in good health.

This clonotype appeared a few times. This sequence joins TRBV12-3 or TRBV12-4 and TRBJ1-2; 9 bases align to TRBD1. CDR3 length equals 14 residues. The trim removed 5 bases at V and 5 bases at J, leaving 6 bases unmatched. Here the CDR3 reads CASSPRTGEYGYTF. Here the CDR3 DNA reads TGTGCCAGCAGTCCTCGGACAGGGGAGTATGGCTACACCTTC.

This clonotype was counted a few times. The CDR3 spells CASSPIQEGLGGYTF. The DNA of the CDR3 is TGTGCCAGCAGCCCCATTCAAGAAGGCCTTGGAGGCTACACCTTC. The chain has TRBV3-1 and TRBJ1-2; no reliable D call. V was pared by 4 bases and J by 8 bases, with 20 bases between. The CDR3 sequence is 15 residues long. CDR1 and CDR2 (germline): LGHDT, YNNKEL (reference sequence).

This clonotype was seen a few times. V and J are TRBV12-3 or TRBV12-4 and TRBJ1-2, with a weak D call TRBD1 (5 bases). Trimming pared 3 bases from V and 4 bases from J, leaving 18 bases between. The length of the CDR3 is 16 residues. The CDR3 here is CASSFAGGRQIYGYTF. CDR3 DNA: TGTGCCAGCAGTTTTGCGGGAGGGAGACAGATCTATGGCTACACCTTC.

This clonotype was detected a few times. This chain connects TRBV29-1 to TRBJ2-5; D gene ambiguous. The CDR3 runs 13 residues. Germline lookup yields CDR1 SQVTM and CDR2 ANQGSEA. V lost 4 bases to trimming and J lost 5 bases, with 14 bases between them. CDR3 protein: CSVAQPLMETQYF. CDR3 sequence (DNA): TGCAGCGTTGCCCAACCCTTAATGGAGACCCAGTACTTC.

The rearrangement links TRBV7-6 to TRBJ1-6; no clear D gene. Germline values: CDR1 SGHVS, CDR2 FNYEAQ. Trimming took 5 bases from V and 9 from J, leaving 11 bases between them. The CDR3 has 13 amino acids. CDR3 loop: CASSLRPFSPLHF. The CDR3 DNA sequence: TGTGCCAGCAGCCTCCGCCCTTTTTCACCCCTCCACTTT.

V usage is TRBV6-5 and J usage is TRBJ2-5; 12 bases fit TRBD1. The CDR3 covers 16 residues. The V gene end was trimmed by 2 bases and the J gene end by 4 bases; junction bases not matched to a gene: 5. Germline V gene sequence: CDR1 MNHEY, CDR2 SVGAGI. The CDR3 nucleotides read TGTGCCAGCAGTTACCTTGGGACAGGGGGCCTAGAGACCCAGTACTTC. This codes for CASSYLGTGGLETQYF.

The chain joins TRBV7-6 to TRBJ2-1; D ambiguous. Germline V gene data show CDR1 as SGHVS and CDR2 as FNYEAQ. There are 14 residues in the CDR3. V gave up 3 bases and J gave up 0 bases, with 6 bases separating them. For the CDR3, the DNA is TGTGCCAGCAGCTTCTCCAACTCCTACAATGAGCAGTTCTTC. Encoded protein: CASSFSNSYNEQFF.

This clonotype appeared a few times. The gene calls are TRBV5-1 and TRBJ2-2; possible D gene TRBD1, 6 bases. The V gene lost 2 bases and the J gene lost 7 bases, with 12 bases spanning the gap. The germline gives CDR1 SGHRS, CDR2 YFSETQ. This CDR3 is built from 14 residues. The CDR3 coding sequence is TGCGCCAGCAGCTTCCCACAGGGCGGCGGGGAGCTGTTTTTT. Its protein is CASSFPQGGGELFF.

This clonotype has just a few counts. This chain joins TRBV30 and TRBJ2-5; D is perhaps TRBD1 or TRBD2 (5 bases each). V lost 5 bases to trimming and J lost 5 bases, with 12 bases between them. This CDR3 is 12 amino acids long. CDR1 is GTSNPN and CDR2 is SVGIG in the germline V gene (reference sequence). CDR3 residues: CAWGWGSETQYF. CDR3 bases: TGTGCCTGGGGATGGGGGTCGGAGACCCAGTACTTC.

This clonotype turned up a few times. The DNA of the CDR3 is TGTGCCAGCAGCCCCAGAGGGGCAGACCACTCCTATAATTCACCCCTCCACTTT. Amino acid sequence: CASSPRGADHSYNSPLHF. The genes are TRBV9 and TRBJ1-6; a possible D gene is TRBD1 (5 bases). CDR3 length: 18 amino acids. The V end was cut by 4 bases, the J end by 0 bases, with 17 bases between. The germline V gene has CDR1 SGDLS and CDR2 YYNGEE.

Many counts were recorded for this clonotype. The gene calls are TRBV18 and TRBJ1-1; D ambiguous. V was cut by 2 bases and J by 0 bases, with 7 bases left in between. The CDR3 has 14 residues. Germline V gene lookup returns CDR1 KGHSH and CDR2 LQKENI. The CDR3 sequence: CASSPTVMNTEAFF. As DNA, the CDR3 is TGTGCCAGCTCACCAACAGTAATGAACACTGAAGCTTTCTTT.

This clonotype was seen a handful of times. The rearrangement joins TRBV5-1 to TRBJ2-1; 9 nucleotides line up with TRBD2. This CDR3 is built from 15 residues. The junction had 6 bases not matched to a gene; V was cut back by 4 bases and J by 4 bases. CDR1 and CDR2 from the germline V gene are SGHRS and YFSETQ. The CDR3 region has the DNA TGCGCCAGCAGCACGACCCTAGCGGGGTACAATGAGCAGTTCTTC. Protein sequence: CASSTTLAGYNEQFF.

The rearrangement links TRBV29-1 to TRBJ2-3; D perhaps matches TRBD2 (5 bases). Germline CDR1 SQVTM, CDR2 ANQGSEA. The CDR3 runs to 13 residues. The germline V and J ends were trimmed by 6 bases and 2 bases, with 12 bases remaining between them. The CDR3 loop is CSVPSTNTDTQYF. The CDR3 nucleotides read TGCAGCGTGCCCTCGACTAACACAGATACGCAGTATTTT.

The DNA of the CDR3 is TGCAGCGTTGTGGCGCAGGCGAGCTCTGGAAACACCATATATTTT. It yields the protein CSVVAQASSGNTIYF. The genes are TRBV29-1 and TRBJ1-3, with no clear D. The germline CDR1 and CDR2 sequences are SQVTM and ANQGSEA. Trimming shortened V by 4 bases and J by 0 bases, and 13 bases separated the two germline ends. The CDR3 extends over 15 amino acids.

This clonotype was observed a handful of times. The chain has TRBV12-3 or TRBV12-4 and TRBJ2-5; D may be TRBD1 or TRBD2 (5 bases each). Trimming removed 6 bases from V and 7 bases from J, with 12 bases in between. The CDR3 contains 12 residues. Here the CDR3 reads CASSEGPGTQYF. CDR3 coding DNA: TGTGCCAGCAGCGAGGGACCAGGGACCCAGTACTTC.

The chain links TRBV29-1 to TRBJ1-4; perhaps TRBD1 as D (6 bases). The CDR3 runs to 12 residues. From germline, CDR1 is SQVTM and CDR2 ANQGSEA. Trimming took off 5 bases at V and 7 bases at J, with 11 bases between the two ends. In DNA form, the CDR3 reads TGCAGCGTTCGCCAGGGGAGTGAAAAACTGTTTTTT. This gives the protein CSVRQGSEKLFF.

In the case of this clonotype: It may be a read error: a sequence one base away is much more abundant. This rearrangement joins TRBV7-2 to TRBJ2-1, with D uncertain. V was trimmed by 1 base and J by 8 bases, leaving 9 bases between them. Germline lookup yields CDR1 SGHTA and CDR2 FQGNSA. The CDR3 has 13 residues. The CDR3 is CASSLGPSHEQFF. CDR3 in DNA: TGTGCCAGCAGCTTAGGCCCTTCTCATGAGCAGTTCTTC.

The chain joins TRBV4-1 to TRBJ1-1; perhaps TRBD1 as D (5 bases). CDR3 size: 14 residues. CDR1 is MGHRA and CDR2 is YSYEKL in the germline V gene. V was clipped by 2 bases and J by 4 bases, with 11 bases between them. The CDR3 region is CASSQTGLGTEAFF. The CDR3 DNA is TGCGCCAGCAGCCAAACAGGACTGGGCACTGAAGCTTTCTTT.

This clonotype turned up a few times. The rearrangement joins TRBV20-1 to TRBJ1-1, with TRBD1 identical over 10 bases. The V gene end was trimmed by 6 bases and the J gene end by 2 bases; junction bases not matched to a gene: 12. Germline CDR1 is DFQATT and CDR2 is SNEGSKA (reference sequence). CDR3 length equals 16 residues. CDR3 sequence reads: CSATGQGGIVNTEAFF. For the CDR3, the DNA is TGCAGTGCCACCGGACAGGGGGGAATAGTTAACACTGAAGCTTTCTTT.

Concerning this clonotype itself: No conserved phenylalanine or tryptophan is present at the end of the CDR3, so a read error is the likely explanation. The chain recombines TRBV7-2 with TRBJ2-2; 11 bases line up with TRBD2. The CDR3 has 16 residues. CDR1 and CDR2 (germline): SGHTA, FQGNSA. The V gene end was trimmed by 5 bases and the J gene end by 5 bases; junction bases not matched to a gene: 7. The CDR3 coding sequence is TGTGCCAGCAGCCATCTAGCGGGGGGTGTTACCGGGGAGCTGTTTTCT. This codes for CASSHLAGGVTGELFS.

This clonotype was observed a handful of times. This chain connects TRBV30 to TRBJ1-5, with D uncertain. Trimming removed 5 bases at V and 3 bases at J, with 14 bases between. Germline CDR1 is GTSNPN and CDR2 is SVGIG (reference sequence). This CDR3 is 14 amino acids long. This chain's CDR3 is CAWGIRAPNQPQHF. The CDR3 DNA follows: TGTGCCTGGGGGATCCGGGCCCCCAATCAGCCCCAGCATTTT.

The chain links TRBV3-1 to TRBJ1-1; 8 nucleotides agree with TRBD1. V was clipped by 1 base and J by 0 bases; unmatched bases: 1. The CDR3 is 15 residues long. Looked up from germline, CDR1 is LGHDT and CDR2 is YNNKEL (reference sequence). CDR3 residues: CASSQVTGVNTEAFF. CDR3 bases: TGTGCCAGCAGCCAAGTGACAGGGGTGAACACTGAAGCTTTCTTT.

The chain couples TRBV7-8 to TRBJ1-2; the D gene is possibly TRBD1 (5 bases). The V end lost 0 bases, the J end lost 4 bases, and 15 bases lay between the germline ends. Looked up from germline, CDR1 is SGHVS and CDR2 is FQNEAQ. This CDR3 is built from 16 residues. The CDR3 DNA follows: TGTGCCAGCAGCTTAGCGTTCGGGGACCGCGGCTATGGCTACACCTTC. Translated: CASSLAFGDRGYGYTF.

The genes are TRBV11-2 and TRBJ2-5, with D possibly TRBD1 on 6 matching bases. The CDR3 has 14 amino acids. Per germline, CDR1 SGHAT and CDR2 FQNNGV. Trimming took off 3 bases at V and 3 bases at J, with 11 bases between the two ends. This chain's CDR3 is CASSLDPGEETQYF. Written as DNA, the CDR3 is TGTGCCAGCAGCTTGGACCCAGGGGAAGAGACCCAGTACTTC.

In this sample, this clonotype turned up many times. The V call is TRBV20-1, the J call TRBJ2-5; D is perhaps TRBD2 (5 bases). The CDR3 is 15 residues long. Germline V gene sequence: CDR1 DFQATT, CDR2 SNEGSKA (reference sequence). V was pared by 5 bases and J by 2 bases, with 18 bases between. The CDR3 spells CSARKLTNVQETQYF. The CDR3 nucleotides read TGCAGTGCTCGGAAGTTGACTAACGTACAAGAGACCCAGTACTTC.

The CDR3 region has the DNA TGTGCCAGCAGTTTTCCCGGGACAGGGGTTACGTCGGTGGAAGCTTTCTTT. Its protein product is CASSFPGTGVTSVEAFF. The rearrangement joins TRBV12-3 or TRBV12-4 to TRBJ1-1; 10 nucleotides match TRBD1. Losses at the gene ends were 3 bases for V and 8 bases for J; bases not matched to a gene: 15. The CDR3 sequence is 17 residues long.

V is TRBV25-1 and J is TRBJ1-4; no definite D call. The CDR3 sequence is 16 residues long. The V and J ends lost 2 bases and 5 bases respectively, with 15 bases between them. The germline V gene encodes CDR1 MGHDK and CDR2 SYGVNS. The CDR3 spells CASSETPLGGNEKLFF. The CDR3 DNA follows: TGTGCCAGCAGTGAAACCCCATTAGGAGGGAATGAAAAACTGTTTTTT.